These 27 T cell receptor beta chains came from one sample sequenced in a study of blood T cell repertoires in COVID-19. The table came from immunoSEQ multiplex PCR; TCRdb's copy has only in-frame clones and leaves some out. Among fewer than 350,000 clones listed, 90% were seen once. Material for sequencing was PBMCs or T cells enriched from blood (not recorded which). These receptors were collected from a woman under 30 with acute COVID-19.

The rearrangement links TRBV27 to TRBJ2-7; TRBD1 is a possible D gene (6 bases). The V end lost 0 bases, the J end lost 5 bases, and 14 bases lay between the germline ends. The germline CDR1 and CDR2 sequences are MNHEY and SMNVEV (reference sequence). The CDR3 is made up of 15 amino acids. In nucleotides, the CDR3 is TGTGCCAGCAGTTTATCATCAGGGGCTGGGCACGAGCAGTACTTC. This sequence encodes CASSLSSGAGHEQYF.

The rearrangement joins TRBV6-6 to TRBJ2-1; D unclear. The germline gives CDR1 MNHNY, CDR2 SVGAGI (reference sequence). The CDR3 is 11 residues long. The V and J ends lost 5 bases and 5 bases respectively, with 4 bases between them. The CDR3 loop is CASSLNNEQFF. CDR3 DNA sequence: TGTGCCAGCAGTCTAAACAATGAGCAGTTCTTC.

V gene TRBV6-2 or TRBV6-3 combines with J gene TRBJ1-2; possible D gene TRBD1, 6 bases. The CDR3 sequence is 14 residues long. From germline, CDR1 is MNHEY and CDR2 SVGEGT. The V and J ends lost 6 bases and 4 bases respectively, with 15 bases between them. The CDR3 DNA reads TGTGCCAGCAGCATACAGGGACCTGGCTATGGCTACACCTTC. This translates into CASSIQGPGYGYTF.

V is TRBV18 and J is TRBJ1-2, with D uncertain. Trimming left V 6 bases short and J 4 bases short, with 12 bases between. The CDR3 contains 13 residues. Looked up from germline, CDR1 is KGHSH and CDR2 is LQKENI. The CDR3 region is CASSPAGGYGYTF. CDR3 DNA sequence: TGTGCCAGCTCTCCCGCGGGAGGCTATGGCTACACCTTC.

The chain recombines TRBV29-1 with TRBJ1-4, with D perhaps matching TRBD1 (6 bases). Per the germline V gene, CDR1 is SQVTM and CDR2 is ANQGSEA. This CDR3 has 12 residues. The V gene lost 6 bases and the J gene lost 4 bases, with 9 bases spanning the gap. In nucleotides, the CDR3 is TGCAGCGTAGAGGACAGTAATGAAAAACTGTTTTTT. Its protein product is CSVEDSNEKLFF.

The J gene is TRBJ2-3, the V gene TRBV4-2, with D maybe TRBD2 (5 bases). The CDR3 has 14 amino acids. V was cut by 3 bases and J by 12 bases, with 19 bases left in between. The germline V gene encodes CDR1 LGHNA and CDR2 YNFKEQ. The CDR3 DNA reads TGTGCCAGCAGCCAGGAGACTAAGCGCGCAGAACAGTATTTT. Translating gives CASSQETKRAEQYF.

Only a few counts were recorded for this clone. In DNA, the CDR3 is TGCGCCAGCAGCCAAAGTAGCCGGAGAATCGACAATGAGCAGTTCTTC. This encodes CASSQSSRRIDNEQFF. J is TRBJ2-1 and V is TRBV4-3; no reliable D call. Looked up from germline, CDR1 is LGHNA and CDR2 is YSLEER. This CDR3 region has 16 residues. V was shortened by 2 bases and J by 5 bases, with 16 bases between the two germline ends.

This chain uses TRBV9 with TRBJ1-5; perhaps TRBD1 as D (5 bases). CDR3 size: 12 residues. Germline V gene data show CDR1 as SGDLS and CDR2 as YYNGEE. Trimming removed 9 bases at V and 8 bases at J, with 15 bases between. The CDR3 coding sequence is TGTGCCACGTCACGGTGGGGGGAGCCCCAGCATTTT. Amino acids: CATSRWGEPQHF.

The V gene is TRBV5-4, the J gene TRBJ1-1, with 11 bases lining up with TRBD1. Germline V gene data show CDR1 as SGHNT and CDR2 as YYREEE (reference sequence). CDR3 length: 16 residues. V lost 4 bases and J lost 0; bases outside the gene matches: 5. The CDR3 protein is CASSRPGQGVNTEAFF. For the CDR3, the DNA is TGTGCCAGCAGCCGTCCGGGACAGGGGGTGAACACTGAAGCTTTCTTT.

The V and J genes are TRBV7-6 and TRBJ2-1; the match to TRBD2 covers 12 bases. This CDR3 spans 16 amino acids. The V segment lost 5 bases and the J segment 4 bases; nucleotides outside the gene matches: 6. The germline V gene has CDR1 SGHVS and CDR2 FNYEAQ. In nucleotides, the CDR3 is TGTGCCAGCAGCCGAGGACTAGCGGGACATTACAATGAGCAGTTCTTC. Amino acids: CASSRGLAGHYNEQFF.

V and J are TRBV18 and TRBJ2-7; TRBD1 agrees at 7 bases. Losses at the gene ends were 2 bases for V and 2 bases for J; bases not matched to a gene: 6. CDR1 KGHSH and CDR2 LQKENI come from the germline V gene. The CDR3 consists of 15 residues. The CDR3, as DNA: TGTGCCAGCTCACCAGGACAGGCCCAGACCTACGAGCAGTACTTC. Amino acid sequence: CASSPGQAQTYEQYF.

V is TRBV6-2 or TRBV6-3 and J is TRBJ1-2; the D is unclear. Trimming took 2 bases from V and 0 from J, leaving 7 bases between them. Germline loops: CDR1 MNHEY, CDR2 SVGEGT. The CDR3 sequence is 14 residues long. In nucleotides, the CDR3 is TGTGCCAGCAGTTACCCACCGGCTAACTATGGCTACACCTTC. Amino acid sequence: CASSYPPANYGYTF.

This clone was seen only once. The chain joins TRBV9 to TRBJ2-1; 10 bases map to TRBD2. J gave up 6 bases and V 0 bases, and 9 bases lay outside the gene matches. Germline lookup yields CDR1 SGDLS and CDR2 YYNGEE. This CDR3 has 17 residues. The CDR3 sequence is CASSVEGSSGSVNEQFF. CDR3 nucleotides: TGTGCCAGCAGCGTAGAGGGTTCTAGCGGGAGCGTCAATGAGCAGTTCTTC.

The J gene is TRBJ2-1, the V gene TRBV7-3; 12 bases match TRBD2. The germline CDR1 and CDR2 sequences are SGHTA and FQGTGA. This CDR3 has 17 residues. Losses at the gene ends were 0 bases for V and 7 bases for J; bases not matched to a gene: 7. This chain's CDR3 is CASSLTVLAGGENEQFF. CDR3 coding DNA: TGTGCCAGCAGCTTAACGGTGCTAGCGGGAGGGGAAAATGAGCAGTTCTTC.

This rearrangement joins TRBV13 to TRBJ1-1, with no clear D. Trimming pared 5 bases from V and 5 bases from J, leaving 9 bases between. The CDR3 is 12 residues long. Germline-derived CDR1 and CDR2 are PRHDT and FYEKMQ (reference sequence). CDR3 amino acids: CASSTRLTEAFF. The CDR3, as DNA: TGTGCCAGCAGCACCCGCCTAACTGAAGCTTTCTTT.

The rearrangement links TRBV19 to TRBJ1-4; D not certain. The V and J ends lost 4 bases and 0 bases respectively, with 12 bases between them. The CDR3 runs to 16 residues. Germline CDR1 LNHDA, CDR2 SQIVND (reference sequence). This chain's CDR3 is CASSRSQISTNEKLFF. The CDR3 coding sequence is TGTGCCAGTAGTAGGTCACAGATTTCAACTAATGAAAAACTGTTTTTT.

DNA for the CDR3: TGTGCCAGCAGCTTATCCGCGGGAGGGCCCAGAGATACGCAGTATTTT. Translation: CASSLSAGGPRDTQYF. The chain couples TRBV7-9 to TRBJ2-3; the match to TRBD2 covers 9 bases. Germline-derived CDR1 and CDR2 are SEHNR and FQNEAQ (reference sequence). This CDR3 region has 16 residues. The V and J ends lost 2 bases and 5 bases, in that order; junction bases with no gene match: 8.

This clone has a handful of counts. J is TRBJ2-7 and V is TRBV4-1; TRBD2 aligns across 8 bases. V was pared by 3 bases and J by 6 bases, with 10 bases of the junction left unmatched. The germline V gene has CDR1 MGHRA and CDR2 YSYEKL. The CDR3 extends over 15 amino acids. The chain's CDR3 is CASSHGRGTRGEQYF. DNA for the CDR3: TGCGCCAGCAGCCATGGAAGGGGGACTAGAGGCGAGCAGTACTTC.

This sequence joins TRBV7-9 and TRBJ2-3; 8 bases match TRBD1. With 2 bases clipped from V and 0 bases from J, the junction kept 1 base outside the gene matches. The CDR3 runs to 15 residues. Germline assignment: CDR1 SEHNR and CDR2 FQNEAQ (reference sequence). CDR3 nucleotide sequence: TGTGCCAGCAGCTTATACAGGGGGAGCACAGATACGCAGTATTTT. It encodes CASSLYRGSTDTQYF. The entire variable domain, with the rest obtained from reference TRBV7-9 and TRBJ2-3, is as follows: DTGVSQNPRHKITKRGQNVTFRCDPISEHNRLYWYRQTLGQGPEFLTYFQNEAQLEKSRLLSDRFSAERPKGSFSTLEIQRTEQGDSAMYLCASSLYRGSTDTQYFGPGTRLTVL.

The genes are TRBV24-1 and TRBJ1-5; 9 bases are a match to TRBD1. Germline CDR1 and CDR2: KGHDR and SFDVKD. The CDR3 totals 15 residues. Trimming removed 4 bases from V and 2 bases from J; junction bases left unmatched: 2. CDR3 in amino acids: CATSDRTGGNQPQHF. The CDR3 DNA sequence: TGTGCCACCAGTGACCGGACAGGGGGCAATCAGCCCCAGCATTTT.

The J gene is TRBJ2-7, the V gene TRBV19, with 13 bases identical to TRBD2. This CDR3 has 14 amino acids. Germline lookup yields CDR1 LNHDA and CDR2 SQIVND (reference sequence). The V gene end was trimmed by 6 bases and the J gene end by 6 bases; junction bases not matched to a gene: 5. The chain's CDR3 is CASSRGTSGAEQYF. The CDR3 bases are TGTGCCAGTAGCCGGGGGACTAGCGGGGCCGAGCAGTACTTC.

In this sample, this clone turned up once. The chain has TRBV27 and TRBJ2-7; tentatively, D is TRBD2 (6 bases). The germline CDR1 and CDR2 sequences are MNHEY and SMNVEV (reference sequence). CDR3 length: 12 amino acids. Trimming took 8 bases from V and 4 from J, leaving 12 bases between them. The CDR3 loop is CASRDWRYEQYF. In DNA form, the CDR3 reads TGTGCCAGCCGGGACTGGAGATACGAGCAGTACTTC.

This clone was counted once. The V call is TRBV7-2, the J call TRBJ1-2, with 7 bases aligning to TRBD1. CDR3 size: 13 residues. From germline, CDR1 is SGHTA and CDR2 FQGNSA. With V trimmed by 5 bases and J by 4 bases, 4 bases remained unmatched. The CDR3 DNA follows: TGTGCCAGCAGCCCGAACAGGGGCTATGGCTACACCTTC. It specifies CASSPNRGYGYTF.

This chain joins TRBV4-2 and TRBJ1-1, with D perhaps TRBD1 (5 bases). Looked up from germline, CDR1 is LGHNA and CDR2 is YNFKEQ. V shed 1 base and J shed 5 bases, with 11 bases lying between them. This CDR3 contains 14 residues. The chain's CDR3 is CASSQVTDRTEAFF. In nucleotides, the CDR3 is TGTGCCAGCAGCCAAGTGACAGATAGAACTGAAGCTTTCTTT.

This chain uses TRBV11-2 with TRBJ2-1, with a tentative D call TRBD2 (5 bases). Looked up from germline, CDR1 is SGHAT and CDR2 is FQNNGV. Trimming pared 10 bases from V and 7 bases from J, leaving 8 bases between. The length of the CDR3 is 10 residues. The CDR3 loop reads CATRGNEQFF. Written as DNA, the CDR3 is TGTGCCACCCGCGGGAATGAGCAGTTCTTC.

This chain joins TRBV7-2 and TRBJ2-7; 7 positions agree with TRBD1. Losses at the gene ends were 1 base for V and 2 bases for J; bases not matched to a gene: 11. This CDR3 has 17 amino acids. Germline V gene lookup returns CDR1 SGHTA and CDR2 FQGNSA. The CDR3 spells CASSLGQGELKTYEQYF. The CDR3 region has the DNA TGTGCCAGCAGCTTAGGGCAGGGGGAGTTAAAAACCTACGAGCAGTACTTC. The full variable domain, with the rest looked up from reference TRBV7-2 and TRBJ2-7, is GAGVSQSPSNKVTEKGKDVELRCDPISGHTALYWYRQSLGQGLEFLIYFQGNSAPDKSGLPSDRFSAERTGGSVSTLTIQRTQQEDSAVYLCASSLGQGELKTYEQYFGPGTRLTVT.

This clone was counted a single time. The V gene is TRBV5-1, the J gene TRBJ2-2, with 14 bases aligning to TRBD2. The length of the CDR3 is 16 residues. The V gene end was trimmed by 4 bases and the J gene end by 6 bases; junction bases not matched to a gene: 5. Germline assignment: CDR1 SGHRS and CDR2 YFSETQ. The CDR3 reads CASSPGTSGRSGELFF. CDR3 nucleotide sequence: TGCGCCAGCAGCCCTGGGACTAGCGGGAGATCCGGGGAGCTGTTTTTT.